The 27 T cell receptor beta chains in this list originate from one sample, sequenced in a study of blood T cell repertoires in COVID-19. This table comes from immunoSEQ multiplex PCR, and its TCRdb copy is limited to in-frame clones, with some not included. The sample contains more than 450,000 clones, around 87% of which appear only once. Sequences were obtained from PBMCs or T cells enriched from blood (not recorded which). These receptors were obtained from a woman between 18 and 29 years old who had recovered from COVID-19.

The chain joins TRBV19 to TRBJ1-2; the match to TRBD1 covers 11 bases. Germline V gene sequence: CDR1 LNHDA, CDR2 SQIVND (reference sequence). The CDR3 covers 15 residues. V lost 3 bases and J lost 6; bases outside the gene matches: 6. The CDR3: CASSMGTGGINGYTF. For the CDR3, the DNA is TGTGCCAGTAGTATGGGGACAGGGGGGATCAATGGCTACACCTTC.

This clone has just one count. DNA for the CDR3: TGTGCCAGCAGTTTGGCCCAGGGGGGAATCGGCGGGGAGCTGTTTTTT. Its translation is CASSLAQGGIGGELFF. The chain recombines TRBV6-2 or TRBV6-3 with TRBJ2-2, with D possibly TRBD1 on 7 matching bases. The germline CDR1 and CDR2 sequences are MNHEY and SVGEGT. This CDR3 is built from 16 residues. V lost 4 bases, J lost 7 bases, and 19 bases lay in between.

To note about this clone: This same CDR3 is encoded by further DNA sequences in the sample. The rearrangement links TRBV5-1 to TRBJ1-1; 8 positions match TRBD1. The J segment lost 8 bases and the V segment lost 4 bases, leaving 4 bases of the junction unmatched. Per germline, CDR1 SGHRS and CDR2 YFSETQ. The length of the CDR3 is 12 residues. The CDR3 nucleotides read TGCGCCAGCAGCATAGGACAGGGCGAAGCTTTCTTT. It specifies CASSIGQGEAFF.

The chain has TRBV18 and TRBJ1-6; 10 bases fit TRBD1. The CDR3 loop spans 16 amino acids. V gave up 5 bases and J gave up 8 bases; unmatched junction bases: 9. Germline assignment: CDR1 KGHSH and CDR2 LQKENI. The CDR3 DNA reads TGTGCCAGCTCAAAGAGGGACAGGGGAGAGGATTCACCCCTCCACTTT. Encoded protein: CASSKRDRGEDSPLHF.

This clone came up once. Here the CDR3 reads CASGPDRENSGANVLTF. CDR3 DNA sequence: TGTGCCAGCGGTCCGGACAGGGAAAACTCTGGGGCCAACGTCCTGACTTTC. This chain connects TRBV25-1 to TRBJ2-6, with 8 positions matching TRBD1. The CDR3 runs 17 residues. From germline, CDR1 is MGHDK and CDR2 SYGVNS. Unmatched junction bases numbered 9, after V lost 8 bases and J lost 0 bases.

This chain joins TRBV5-6 and TRBJ2-2; the match to TRBD1 covers 9 bases. CDR1 is SGHDT, CDR2 YYEEEE, per germline. This CDR3 contains 16 residues. Unmatched junction bases numbered 10, after V lost 4 bases and J lost 6 bases. The CDR3 DNA is TGTGCCAGCAGCACTCCCGGGACAGGGAAAGCCGGGGAGCTGTTTTTT. This gives the protein CASSTPGTGKAGELFF.

The chain joins TRBV12-5 to TRBJ2-7; possibly TRBD2 for D (7 bases). The CDR3 totals 13 residues. The germline CDR1 and CDR2 sequences are LGHNT and FRNRAP. The V and J ends lost 7 bases and 4 bases respectively, with 14 bases between them. CDR3 nucleotides: TGTGCTAGTGCCGCGGGGGCCCGGTACGAGCAGTACTTC. The encoded protein is CASAAGARYEQYF.

The chain links TRBV5-5 to TRBJ1-2; D not resolved. Per the germline V gene, CDR1 is SGHKS and CDR2 is YYEKEE (reference sequence). V was clipped by 9 bases and J by 5 bases, with 17 bases between them. This CDR3 has 13 amino acids. The CDR3, as DNA: TGTGCCACCTCCGTCTCGGGTGGGTATGGCTACACCTTC. Encoded protein: CATSVSGGYGYTF.

The V call is TRBV5-6, the J call TRBJ1-4, with D possibly TRBD1 on 6 matching bases. Germline V lookup: CDR1 SGHDT, CDR2 YYEEEE. Trimming cost V 6 bases and J 3 bases, with 12 bases left between them. The CDR3 consists of 14 residues. This chain's CDR3 is CASTRDNPNEKLFF. CDR3 DNA sequence: TGTGCCAGCACCCGGGACAACCCTAATGAAAAACTGTTTTTT.

This sequence joins TRBV12-5 and TRBJ1-5; 9 bases match TRBD1. V gave up 0 bases and J gave up 8 bases; unmatched junction bases: 11. The germline gives CDR1 LGHNT, CDR2 FRNRAP. The CDR3 totals 17 residues. CDR3 bases: TGTGCTAGTGGTTTGGTCCGGGGGACAGGGAAGGTGGAGCCCCAGCATTTT. Residues: CASGLVRGTGKVEPQHF.

The J gene is TRBJ2-7, the V gene TRBV7-8; 13 bases fit TRBD2. Germline V gives CDR1 SGHVS, CDR2 FQNEAQ. V was pared by 4 bases and J by 1 base, with 10 bases of the junction left unmatched. This CDR3 has 18 residues. CDR3 nucleotides: TGTGCCAGCAGCTCGAGGGGGACTAGCGGGGTTTCTTCCTACGAGCAGTACTTC. Its protein is CASSSRGTSGVSSYEQYF.

The chain couples TRBV6-2 or TRBV6-3 to TRBJ2-6, with a weak D call TRBD2 (6 bases). This CDR3 contains 18 residues. Germline V gives CDR1 MNHEY, CDR2 SVGEGT. V was cut by 5 bases and J by 2 bases, with 19 bases left in between. This CDR3 is CASSPRDWRGAGANVLTF. Written as DNA, the CDR3 is TGTGCCAGCAGTCCGCGGGACTGGCGAGGAGCTGGGGCCAACGTCCTGACTTTC.

V gene TRBV2 combines with J gene TRBJ1-5; a possible D gene is TRBD1 (5 bases). CDR1 SNHLY and CDR2 FYNNEI come from the germline V gene. The CDR3 length is 13 residues. The ends were cut back, 6 bases at V and 6 bases at J, with 12 bases in the middle. The CDR3 loop reads CASRQGSGQPQHF. The CDR3 bases are TGTGCCAGCAGGCAGGGCTCGGGTCAGCCCCAGCATTTT.

The chain combines TRBV4-1 with TRBJ1-3; the D gene is possibly TRBD1 (6 bases). Germline V gene lookup returns CDR1 MGHRA and CDR2 YSYEKL. Trimming took off 3 bases at V and 0 bases at J, with 9 bases between the two ends. This CDR3 has 15 amino acids. The CDR3 spells CASSHADSSGNTIYF. CDR3 in DNA: TGCGCCAGCAGCCACGCGGACAGCTCTGGAAACACCATATATTTT.

This rearrangement joins TRBV28 to TRBJ2-7; 12 bases agree with TRBD2. The germline V gene has CDR1 MDHEN and CDR2 SYDVKM. V shed 5 bases and J 2 bases; nucleotides not matched to a gene: 16. This CDR3 spans 19 amino acids. The CDR3 DNA reads TGTGCCAGCAGTCTCGGACTAGCGGGGACGACCGTGCTACCCTACGAGCAGTACTTC. Its protein product is CASSLGLAGTTVLPYEQYF.

The chain uses TRBV3-1 (or the pseudogene TRBV3-2) and TRBJ1-4; no firm D call. Germline-derived CDR1 and CDR2 are LGHDT and YNNKEL (reference sequence). This CDR3 comprises 14 residues. V was pared by 5 bases and J by 1 base, with 8 bases between. CDR3 amino acids: CASSGGITNEKLFF. Here the CDR3 DNA reads TGTGCCAGCAGCGGCGGCATAACTAATGAAAAACTGTTTTTT.

The chain links TRBV7-6 to TRBJ2-6; D call uncertain. V gave up 5 bases and J gave up 2 bases, with 13 bases separating them. CDR3 length equals 16 residues. Germline-derived CDR1 and CDR2 are SGHVS and FNYEAQ. The CDR3 DNA is TGTGCCAGCAGCCCAAACCGGAGTCCTGGGGCCAACGTCCTGACTTTC. Its translation: CASSPNRSPGANVLTF.

This clone was detected a few times. This chain links TRBV7-6 with TRBJ2-1; unclear D gene. CDR1 SGHVS and CDR2 FNYEAQ come from the germline V gene. V was pared by 2 bases and J by 0 bases, with 11 bases between. This CDR3 comprises 16 residues. This CDR3 reads CASSLSGSTSYNEQFF. The CDR3 DNA is TGTGCCAGCAGCTTATCCGGGTCCACCTCCTACAATGAGCAGTTCTTC.

The gene calls are TRBV7-2 and TRBJ2-7, with D uncertain. Trimming left V 2 bases short and J 1 base short, with 3 bases between. Germline CDR1 reads SGHTA; CDR2 reads FQGNSA. The CDR3 extends over 12 amino acids. CDR3 in amino acids: CASSLSSYEQYF. Here the CDR3 DNA reads TGTGCCAGCAGCTTATCGTCCTACGAGCAGTACTTC.

J is TRBJ2-1 and V is TRBV27; tentatively, D is TRBD2 (5 bases). Germline-derived CDR1 and CDR2 are MNHEY and SMNVEV (reference sequence). The V and J ends lost 7 bases and 5 bases respectively, with 12 bases between them. This CDR3 is built from 13 residues. The DNA for the CDR3 is TGTGCCAGCAAACTAGGACTCAACAATGAGCAGTTCTTC. Translation: CASKLGLNNEQFF.

The J gene is TRBJ2-6, the V gene TRBV19; 8 bases match TRBD1. V lost 5 bases and J lost 0; bases outside the gene matches: 6. The CDR3 is made up of 17 amino acids. Germline values: CDR1 LNHDA, CDR2 SQIVND (reference sequence). The CDR3 protein is CASSPRQGSSGANVLTF. CDR3 bases: TGTGCCAGTAGTCCTCGACAGGGGAGCTCTGGGGCCAACGTCCTGACTTTC.

Only one count was recorded for this clone. The gene calls are TRBV7-2 and TRBJ2-1; the match to TRBD2 covers 8 bases. V was pared by 4 bases and J by 3 bases, with 2 bases of the junction left unmatched. This CDR3 has 14 residues. In germline, CDR1 is SGHTA, CDR2 FQGNSA. CDR3 in amino acids: CASSSGTSYNEQFF. In nucleotides, the CDR3 is TGTGCCAGCAGCTCCGGGACTAGCTACAATGAGCAGTTCTTC.

The J gene is TRBJ2-7, the V gene TRBV5-1; 7 bases align to TRBD2. Losses at the gene ends were 4 bases for V and 3 bases for J; bases not matched to a gene: 7. The V gene's germline CDR1 is SGHRS and CDR2 YFSETQ. The CDR3 is 14 residues long. CDR3 region: CASSPDGGSYEQYF. DNA for the CDR3: TGCGCCAGCAGCCCGGACGGGGGGAGCTACGAGCAGTACTTC. Based on the CDR3 plus reference TRBV5-1 and TRBJ2-7, the full variable domain is KAGVTQTPRYLIKTRGQQVTLSCSPISGHRSVSWYQQTPGQGLQFLFEYFSETQRNKGNFPGRFSGRQFSNSRSEMNVSTLELGDSALYLCASSPDGGSYEQYFGPGTRLTVT.

This clone was found once. This rearrangement joins TRBV5-4 to TRBJ2-7; TRBD1 aligns across 9 bases. Germline V gives CDR1 SGHNT, CDR2 YYREEE (reference sequence). The CDR3 is 15 residues long. V shed 4 bases and J 3 bases; nucleotides not matched to a gene: 8. The CDR3 coding sequence is TGTGCCAGCAGCACAAGGACGGGACAGGGCTACGAGCAGTACTTC. Its translation is CASSTRTGQGYEQYF. The entire variable domain, with the rest obtained from reference TRBV5-4 and TRBJ2-7, is as follows: ETGVTQSPTHLIKTRGQQVTLRCSSQSGHNTVSWYQQALGQGPQFIFQYYREEENGRGNFPPRFSGLQFPNYSSELNVNALELDDSALYLCASSTRTGQGYEQYFGPGTRLTVT.

The chain uses TRBV2 and TRBJ1-3; no definite D call. This CDR3 is built from 13 residues. Trimming stripped 11 bases from V and 0 bases from J, with 11 bases between. Germline loops: CDR1 SNHLY, CDR2 FYNNEI. In DNA, the CDR3 is TGTGCCTGCTGTGAGAGCTCTGGAAACACCATATATTTT. Its translation: CACCESSGNTIYF.

V usage is TRBV28 and J usage is TRBJ1-5; the D is unclear. CDR1 and CDR2 from the germline V gene are MDHEN and SYDVKM. CDR3 length equals 11 residues. The CDR3 nucleotides are TGTGCGGCGGCGAGCAATCAGCCCCAGCATTTT. It translates to CAAASNQPQHF.

J is TRBJ2-1 and V is TRBV15; TRBD2 matches 7 bases. The ends lost 0 bases at V and 6 bases at J; junction bases unmatched: 8. CDR3 length: 16 residues. Per germline, CDR1 LNHNV and CDR2 YYDKDF (reference sequence). The CDR3 DNA reads as TGTGCCACCAGCAGAGAGGAGGGTAGCGGGTTCAATGAGCAGTTCTTC. This encodes CATSREEGSGFNEQFF.